Below are 25 T cell receptor beta chains sequenced from a single sample in a study of blood T cell repertoires in COVID-19. Sequenced by immunoSEQ multiplex PCR; TCRdb stores in-frame clones only, minus some. The repertoire holds 220,000 or so clones, with roughly four fifths as singletons. Material for sequencing was peripheral blood. The receptors here all came from a woman in her twenties or thirties who had recovered from COVID-19.

V gene TRBV5-1 combines with J gene TRBJ2-7, with 7 bases that match TRBD1. This CDR3 is built from 13 residues. Per germline, CDR1 SGHRS and CDR2 YFSETQ. The V and J ends lost 1 base and 3 bases, in that order; junction bases with no gene match: 1. The CDR3 is CASSLQGDYEQYF. The CDR3 DNA is TGCGCCAGCAGCTTGCAGGGGGACTACGAGCAGTACTTC.

V is TRBV3-1 (or the pseudogene TRBV3-2) and J is TRBJ2-3, with 9 bases fitting TRBD2. Germline CDR1 LGHDT, CDR2 YNNKEL (reference sequence). Losses at the gene ends were 1 base for V and 2 bases for J; bases not matched to a gene: 1. This CDR3 is 15 amino acids long. This chain's CDR3 is CASSQGLAATDTQYF. The CDR3 region has the DNA TGTGCCAGCAGCCAAGGACTAGCGGCCACAGATACGCAGTATTTT.

About this clone: The sample contains more than one DNA sequence encoding this CDR3. This rearrangement joins TRBV5-1 to TRBJ2-5; 8 nucleotides line up with TRBD1. After removal of 2 bases from V and 4 bases from J, the junction contained 1 base not matched to a gene. CDR1 and CDR2 (germline): SGHRS, YFSETQ. CDR3 size: 13 residues. Here the CDR3 reads CASSLGQGETQYF. The CDR3 nucleotides read TGCGCCAGCAGCTTAGGACAGGGAGAGACCCAGTACTTC. The full variable domain, rest sourced from reference TRBV5-1 and TRBJ2-5, is KAGVTQTPRYLIKTRGQQVTLSCSPISGHRSVSWYQQTPGQGLQFLFEYFSETQRNKGNFPGRFSGRQFSNSRSEMNVSTLELGDSALYLCASSLGQGETQYFGPGTRLLVL.

This chain connects TRBV3-1 (or the pseudogene TRBV3-2) to TRBJ1-3, with 7 bases aligning to TRBD1. Unmatched junction bases numbered 4, after V lost 4 bases and J lost 4 bases. This CDR3 is built from 14 residues. Germline-derived CDR1 and CDR2 are LGHDT and YNNKEL (reference sequence). The CDR3, as DNA: TGTGCCAGCAGCCTACAGGGGAGGGGAAACACCATATATTTT. Translated: CASSLQGRGNTIYF.

The rearrangement joins TRBV7-6 to TRBJ1-2; 8 nucleotides align to TRBD1. The CDR3 loop spans 15 amino acids. The J segment lost 7 bases and the V segment lost 5 bases, leaving 12 bases of the junction unmatched. Germline V gene lookup returns CDR1 SGHVS and CDR2 FNYEAQ. CDR3 in amino acids: CASSPFGQGILGYTF. The CDR3 DNA sequence: TGTGCCAGCAGCCCTTTCGGACAGGGTATTCTTGGCTACACCTTC. Based on the CDR3 plus reference TRBV7-6 and TRBJ1-2, the full variable domain is GAGVSQSPRYKVTKRGQDVALRCDPISGHVSLYWYRQALGQGPEFLTYFNYEAQQDKSGLPNDRFSAERPEGSISTLTIQRTEQRDSAMYRCASSPFGQGILGYTFGSGTRLTVV.

V and J are TRBV7-6 and TRBJ2-1, with D possibly being TRBD2 (6 bases). The CDR3 has 14 residues. With 5 bases removed from V and 4 bases from J, the gap between germline ends came to 12 bases. The germline V gene encodes CDR1 SGHVS and CDR2 FNYEAQ. CDR3 DNA sequence: TGTGCCAGCAGCGTTAGCGGCAGTTACAATGAGCAGTTCTTC. This codes for CASSVSGSYNEQFF.

The chain's CDR3 is CASSEYGQGEDTQYF. As DNA, the CDR3 is TGTGCCAGCAGTGAATATGGCCAGGGTGAGGATACGCAGTATTTT. This sequence joins TRBV25-1 and TRBJ2-3, with a tentative D call TRBD1 (5 bases). Germline loops: CDR1 MGHDK, CDR2 SYGVNS. The length of the CDR3 is 15 residues. V shed 0 bases and J shed 6 bases, with 13 bases lying between them.

This clone showed up just a few times. The CDR3 loop is CASSHNPGQDARYTF. CDR3 in DNA: TGTGCCAGCAGCCACAACCCGGGACAGGACGCCCGCTACACCTTC. The J gene is TRBJ1-2, the V gene TRBV6-5, with 8 positions matching TRBD1. The trim removed 6 bases at V and 9 bases at J, leaving 15 bases unmatched. Germline V gives CDR1 MNHEY, CDR2 SVGAGI. The CDR3 loop spans 15 amino acids.

J is TRBJ2-1 and V is TRBV10-3, with 12 positions matching TRBD2. V dropped 2 bases and J dropped 2; count of bases not matched to a gene: 10. This CDR3 is built from 19 residues. Germline V CDR1 and CDR2: ENHRY, SYGVKD. The CDR3 nucleotides read TGTGCCATCAGTGAGGGAGGGTCTAGCGGGAGGGCCCCCTACAATGAGCAGTTCTTC. This translates into CAISEGGSSGRAPYNEQFF.

This chain connects TRBV24-1 to TRBJ2-3, with 9 nucleotides matching TRBD1. V dropped 4 bases and J dropped 3; count of bases not matched to a gene: 10. The CDR3 covers 17 residues. Germline lookup yields CDR1 KGHDR and CDR2 SFDVKD. The CDR3 sequence is CATSDPATGGVTDTQYF. CDR3 sequence (DNA): TGTGCCACCAGTGACCCCGCGACAGGGGGTGTAACAGATACGCAGTATTTT.

Points on this clone: This same CDR3 is encoded by further DNA sequences in the sample. The rearrangement uses TRBV19 and TRBJ2-7; TRBD2 is a possible D gene (5 bases). CDR3 size: 14 residues. The V end lost 4 bases, the J end lost 1 base, and 11 bases lay between the germline ends. Germline loops: CDR1 LNHDA, CDR2 SQIVND (reference sequence). The CDR3 sequence: CASSTAGGSYEQYF. The CDR3 DNA follows: TGTGCCAGTAGTACGGCGGGCGGATCCTACGAGCAGTACTTC.

The J gene is TRBJ2-2, the V gene TRBV5-1; a possible D gene is TRBD1 (6 bases). V lost 7 bases and J 3 bases, leaving 22 bases between the germline ends. The CDR3 spans 17 residues. Germline V gives CDR1 SGHRS, CDR2 YFSETQ. CDR3 in amino acids: CASRPKIPGQDTGELFF. The CDR3 DNA sequence: TGCGCCAGCCGACCTAAGATCCCGGGACAAGACACCGGGGAGCTGTTTTTT.

The chain couples TRBV21-1 to TRBJ1-1. TRBV21-1 is a listed pseudogene. This CDR3 region has 17 residues. CDR3 in amino acids: CASSSQGGRRLNTEAFF. CDR3 DNA sequence: TGTGCCAGCAGCTCCCAGGGAGGCAGGCGACTGAACACTGAAGCTTTCTTT.

In DNA form, the CDR3 reads TGTGCCAGCAGCTTGGTTGCCAGGAACACTGAAGCTTTCTTT. It codes for CASSLVARNTEAFF. This chain uses TRBV5-8 with TRBJ1-1; D is uncertain. Trimming stripped 0 bases from V and 1 base from J, with 7 bases between. Germline loops: CDR1 SGHTS, CDR2 YDEGEE. The CDR3 runs 14 residues.

The genes are TRBV5-6 and TRBJ2-7; no firm D call. The CDR3 spans 12 residues. Trimming shortened V by 4 bases and J by 7 bases, and 12 bases separated the two germline ends. Germline CDR1 reads SGHDT; CDR2 reads YYEEEE. The DNA for the CDR3 is TGTGCCAGCAGCCCCCGTTTGGCAGAGCAGTACTTC. It translates to CASSPRLAEQYF.

This clone was observed a few times. Other DNA sequences in the same sample also yield this CDR3. The J gene is TRBJ2-7, the V gene TRBV9, with 8 bases lining up with TRBD1. The length of the CDR3 is 13 residues. Germline V gene lookup returns CDR1 SGDLS and CDR2 YYNGEE. V lost 4 bases and J lost 4; bases outside the gene matches: 4. CDR3 protein: CASSPGTGYEQYF. In nucleotides, the CDR3 is TGTGCCAGCAGCCCCGGGACAGGATACGAGCAGTACTTC.

The J gene is TRBJ2-2, the V gene TRBV27; 7 positions match TRBD1. The germline CDR1 and CDR2 sequences are MNHEY and SMNVEV (reference sequence). The CDR3 covers 15 residues. V lost 5 bases and J lost 4; bases outside the gene matches: 7. The CDR3 coding sequence is TGTGCCAGCAGTCTCAAGGGGGCCGTCACCGGGGAGCTGTTTTTT. It encodes CASSLKGAVTGELFF.

V gene TRBV12-3 or TRBV12-4 combines with J gene TRBJ1-6; D remains unclear. V was shortened by 5 bases and J by 8 bases, with 7 bases between the two germline ends. This CDR3 is 12 amino acids long. CDR3 sequence: CASSNRDSPLHF. The DNA of the CDR3 is TGTGCCAGCAGTAATCGGGATTCACCCCTCCACTTT.

The chain links TRBV28 to TRBJ2-2; D not certain. The CDR3 has 14 residues. Germline CDR1 MDHEN, CDR2 SYDVKM. Deletions cut 10 bases from V and 0 bases from J, with 12 bases between. The DNA of the CDR3 is TGTGCCACCCTCCTTACTCCGAACACCGGGGAGCTGTTTTTT. This codes for CATLLTPNTGELFF.

The V gene is TRBV7-3, the J gene TRBJ2-3, with a possible D match to TRBD2 (6 bases). Trimming took off 1 base at V and 1 base at J, with 9 bases between the two ends. CDR3 length: 15 amino acids. Germline V gene data show CDR1 as SGHTA and CDR2 as FQGTGA. CDR3 sequence: CASSLNSGGTDTQYF. CDR3 bases: TGTGCCAGCAGCTTAAATAGCGGCGGCACAGATACGCAGTATTTT.

This clone was found a few times. The chain employs TRBV5-1 and TRBJ2-7; 10 bases map to TRBD2. The CDR3 extends over 17 amino acids. Trimming removed 4 bases from V and 0 bases from J; junction bases left unmatched: 10. Germline CDR1 is SGHRS and CDR2 is YFSETQ. The CDR3 region has the DNA TGCGCCAGCAGCACTGGGACTAGCGCCTATAGCTCCTACGAGCAGTACTTC. Amino acids: CASSTGTSAYSSYEQYF.

The chain uses TRBV6-5 and TRBJ2-4; 9 bases align to TRBD2. V shed 7 bases, J shed 10 bases, and the junction held 8 bases outside the gene matches. CDR1 is MNHEY and CDR2 is SVGAGI in the germline V gene. The CDR3 contains 13 residues. The CDR3 bases are TGTGCCAGCAACCCGCGGGAGGGTGATATTCAGTACTTC. Amino acid sequence: CASNPREGDIQYF.

This clone has only one observation. The chain recombines TRBV4-2 with TRBJ2-3; D gene uncertain. The V gene's germline CDR1 is LGHNA and CDR2 YNFKEQ. This CDR3 has 14 residues. Trimming pared 1 base from V and 0 bases from J, leaving 5 bases between. The CDR3 sequence: CASSQATSTDTQYF. Written as DNA, the CDR3 is TGTGCCAGCAGCCAAGCGACTAGCACAGATACGCAGTATTTT.

The V and J genes are TRBV5-1 and TRBJ1-5; 8 bases agree with TRBD1. This CDR3 has 15 amino acids. V lost 3 bases to trimming and J lost 1 base; unmatched junction nucleotides: 3. Germline CDR1 SGHRS, CDR2 YFSETQ. In nucleotides, the CDR3 is TGCGCCAGCAGCTCCGGACAGGGCAGCAATCAGCCCCAGCATTTT. This sequence encodes CASSSGQGSNQPQHF.

This clone came up once. V usage is TRBV2 and J usage is TRBJ2-7; D is undetermined. From germline, CDR1 is SNHLY and CDR2 FYNNEI. The CDR3 runs to 13 residues. Trimming took off 3 bases at V and 2 bases at J, with 8 bases between the two ends. CDR3 nucleotides: TGTGCCAGCAGTGACGACTCTACCTACGAGCAGTACTTC. This gives the protein CASSDDSTYEQYF.